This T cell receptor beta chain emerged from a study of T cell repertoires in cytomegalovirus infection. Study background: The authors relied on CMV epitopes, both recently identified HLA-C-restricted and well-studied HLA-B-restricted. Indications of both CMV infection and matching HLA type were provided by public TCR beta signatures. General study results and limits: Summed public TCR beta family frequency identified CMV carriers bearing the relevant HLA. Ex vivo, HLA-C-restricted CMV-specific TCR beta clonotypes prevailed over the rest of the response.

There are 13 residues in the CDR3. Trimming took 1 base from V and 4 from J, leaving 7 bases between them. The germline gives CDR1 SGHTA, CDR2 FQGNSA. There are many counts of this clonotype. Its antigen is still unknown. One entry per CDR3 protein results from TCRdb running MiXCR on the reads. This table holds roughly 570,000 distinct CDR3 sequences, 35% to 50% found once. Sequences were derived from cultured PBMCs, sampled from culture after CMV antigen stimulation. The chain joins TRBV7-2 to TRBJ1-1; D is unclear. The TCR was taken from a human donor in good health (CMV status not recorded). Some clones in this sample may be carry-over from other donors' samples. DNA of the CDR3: TGTGCCAGCAGCTTAGGTGTCTCCACTGAAGCTTTCTTT. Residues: CASSLGVSTEAFF. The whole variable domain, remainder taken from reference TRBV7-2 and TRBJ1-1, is GAGVSQSPSNKVTEKGKDVELRCDPISGHTALYWYRQSLGQGLEFLIYFQGNSAPDKSGLPSDRFSAERTGGSVSTLTIQRTQQEDSAVYLCASSLGVSTEAFFGQGTRLTVV.